A single T cell receptor beta chain is shown here with its context. Its antigen is currently unknown. Method: immunoSEQ multiplex PCR; TCRdb's copy keeps in-frame clones and lacks some. This table has tens of thousands of clones, 80% to 90% appearing once. The data stem from a study of PD-1 blockade in classical Hodgkin lymphoma. Regarding the study as a whole: A significant rise in TCR diversity by C4D1 was seen for CD4+ but not CD8+ cells.

Every patient was affected by relapse after autologous stem cell transplantation, while exposure to brentuximab vedotin was not uniform. CDR3 size: 13 residues. V dropped 2 bases and J dropped 0 bases, with 6 bases sitting between them. Germline assignment: CDR1 SGHRS and CDR2 YFSETQ. This receptor was obtained from a human donor with classical Hodgkin lymphoma. This chain uses TRBV5-1 with TRBJ2-7; no reliable D call. The sequencing used peripheral blood mononuclear cells (PBMCs), collected at baseline. The CDR3 nucleotides read TGCGCCAGCAGCTTACCACCCTCCTACGAGCAGTACTTC. It is translated as CASSLPPSYEQYF.